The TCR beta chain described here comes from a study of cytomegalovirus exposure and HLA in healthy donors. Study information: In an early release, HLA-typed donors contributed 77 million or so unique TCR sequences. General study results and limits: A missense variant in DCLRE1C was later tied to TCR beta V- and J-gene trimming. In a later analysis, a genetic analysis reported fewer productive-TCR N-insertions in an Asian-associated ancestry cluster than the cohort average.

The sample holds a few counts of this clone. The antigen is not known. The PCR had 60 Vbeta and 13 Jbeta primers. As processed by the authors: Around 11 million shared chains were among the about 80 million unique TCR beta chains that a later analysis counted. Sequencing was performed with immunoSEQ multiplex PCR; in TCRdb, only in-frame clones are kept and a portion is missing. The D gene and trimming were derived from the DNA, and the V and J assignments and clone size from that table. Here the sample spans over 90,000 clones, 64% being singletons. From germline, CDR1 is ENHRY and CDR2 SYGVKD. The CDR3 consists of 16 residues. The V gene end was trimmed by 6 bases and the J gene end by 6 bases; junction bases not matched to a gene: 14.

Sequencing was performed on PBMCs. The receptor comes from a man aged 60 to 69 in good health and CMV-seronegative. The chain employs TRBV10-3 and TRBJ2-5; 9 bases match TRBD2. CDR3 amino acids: CAIRGETSGGRKTQYF. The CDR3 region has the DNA TGTGCCATCAGAGGGGAAACGAGCGGGGGGCGGAAGACCCAGTACTTC.